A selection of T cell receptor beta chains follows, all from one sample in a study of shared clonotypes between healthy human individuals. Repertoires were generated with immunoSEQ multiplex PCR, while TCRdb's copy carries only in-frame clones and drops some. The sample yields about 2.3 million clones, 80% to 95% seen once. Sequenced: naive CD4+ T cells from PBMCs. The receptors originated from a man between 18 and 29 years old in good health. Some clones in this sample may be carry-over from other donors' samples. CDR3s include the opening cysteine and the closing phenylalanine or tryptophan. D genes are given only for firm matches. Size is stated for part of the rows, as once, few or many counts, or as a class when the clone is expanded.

TGTGCCAGCAGCTTGGCTACACAGGGTACCTATGGCTACACCTTC,CASSLATQGTYGYTF,TRBJ1-2,.,TRBV5-4,.,15
TGCGCCAGCAGTCGGCGGGAGGGCACAGATACGCAGTATTTT,CASSRREGTDTQYF,TRBJ2-3,TRBD2,TRBV10-2,.,14
TGTGCCAGCAGTGTGATACGTGATGGCTACACCTTC,CASSVIRDGYTF,TRBJ1-2,.,TRBV6-1,.,12
TGTGCCAGCAGCTTAGCGGGAGGACTTCGCTACGAGCAGTACTTC,CASSLAGGLRYEQYF,TRBJ2-7,.,TRBV7-2,.,15
TGTGCCAGCAGTGATAGGGATGTACAGTTCTTC,CASSDRDVQFF,TRBJ2-1,.,TRBV25-1,.,11
TGTGCCAGCAGCTTAGTAGGTAGCGGCCAAACTCCGAGCACAGATACGCAGTATTTT,CASSLVGSGQTPSTDTQYF,TRBJ2-3,.,TRBV11-2,.,19
TGTGCCAGCAGCCGACTGCCCAATGAGCAGTTCTTC,CASSRLPNEQFF,TRBJ2-1,.,TRBV7-2,once,12
TGCGCCAGCAGCCCGAACATCGATACCGGGGAGCTGTTTTTT,CASSPNIDTGELFF,TRBJ2-2,.,TRBV5-1,.,14
TGTGCCAGCAGCTACCGACAGGGGGCAAATTCCTACGAGCAGTACTTC,CASSYRQGANSYEQYF,TRBJ2-7,TRBD1,TRBV5-4,.,16
TGTGCCAGCAGCTTAGTCCCGGGAGGGCCAACAGATACGCAGTATTTT,CASSLVPGGPTDTQYF,TRBJ2-3,TRBD2,TRBV7-2,.,16
TGTGCCAGCAGCCTAGGATCTAGCAATCAGCCCCAGCATTTT,CASSLGSSNQPQHF,TRBJ1-5,.,TRBV28,.,14
TGTGCCAGCTCACCCGGACAGCAAGAGACCCAGTACTTC,CASSPGQQETQYF,TRBJ2-5,.,TRBV18,.,13
TGTGCCAGCAGCTTAGCGGAGTCGGGAACTGAAGCTTTCTTT,CASSLAESGTEAFF,TRBJ1-1,.,TRBV7-9,few,14
TGTGCCAGCAGCCCATACCGGGACAACTACAATGAGCAGTTCTTC,CASSPYRDNYNEQFF,TRBJ2-1,.,TRBV5-6,.,15
TGTGCCAGCAGCCCCCGGGGCTCCTACAATGAGCAGTTCTTC,CASSPRGSYNEQFF,TRBJ2-1,.,TRBV6-5,.,14
TGTGCCAGCAGTTTACCGGACAGGGCTAGCACAGATACGCAGTATTTT,CASSLPDRASTDTQYF,TRBJ2-3,TRBD1,TRBV28,once,16
TGTGCCAGCAGTGAAAGGGGTTTCTATGAAGCTTTCTTT,CASSERGFYEAFF,TRBJ1-1,.,TRBV6-1,once,13
TGTGCCTGGAGTGTACTGGGAGAGACCCAGTACTTC,CAWSVLGETQYF,TRBJ2-5,.,TRBV30,.,12
TGCGCCAGCAGCCCTCTAACAGGTTCGAACACCGGGGAGCTGTTTTTT,CASSPLTGSNTGELFF,TRBJ2-2,.,TRBV5-1,.,16
TGTGCCTCCAGAGCAACAGGTATAGATACGCAGTATTTT,CASRATGIDTQYF,TRBJ2-3,.,TRBV6-1,once,13
TGTGCCAGCACAGGGACTGTATACGGACTGTACTTC,CASTGTVYGLYF,TRBJ2-7,.,TRBV28,once,12
TGTGCCAGCAGCTTAGGACTGACCGTCTACAATGAGCAGTTCTTC,CASSLGLTVYNEQFF,TRBJ2-1,.,TRBV11-1,.,15
TGTGCCAGCAGCATCCGACTAGCGGGAGTGGAGACCCAGTACTTC,CASSIRLAGVETQYF,TRBJ2-5,TRBD2,TRBV5-4,.,15
TGTGCCAGCAGACGGGCGGGCACCGGGGAGCTGTTTTTT,CASRRAGTGELFF,TRBJ2-2,.,TRBV28,.,13
TGCGCCAGCAGCTCCGGGTCCTCCTACAATGAGCAGTTCTTC,CASSSGSSYNEQFF,TRBJ2-1,.,TRBV5-1,.,14
TGTGCCAGCAGCGTAGTGGAAGGAGGCGGCTACACCTTC,CASSVVEGGGYTF,TRBJ1-2,.,TRBV9,.,13
TGTGCCAGCAGCCGTGGTCCCTCTCGTGTGGGCTACACCTTC,CASSRGPSRVGYTF,TRBJ1-2,.,TRBV6-5,.,14
TGCGCCAGCAGCCAAGATAGCGGACGCAACCCCGATACGCAGTATTTT,CASSQDSGRNPDTQYF,TRBJ2-3,.,TRBV4-1,.,16